This note documents a single T cell receptor (beta chain) sequence. The treatment: roughly 19 received Ad26.COV2.S at low or high dose, single or two shots; several received placebo; per-sample allocation not given. All samples were drawn on day 63, counting from the first vaccine or placebo injection. The data stem from a study of Ad26.COV2.S vaccination and SARS-CoV-2 variants. CDR1 is LGHNA, CDR2 YSLEER, per germline. Trimming took off 0 bases at V and 0 bases at J, with 18 bases between the two ends. CDR3 length: 18 amino acids. Data came from immunoSEQ multiplex PCR; TCRdb stores just in-frame clones and leaves some out. Found here are hundreds of thousands of clones, around 90% of them singletons; the top ten hold 12%.

The clonotype originates from a person between 18 and 65 years old who received the Ad26.COV2.S COVID-19 vaccine or a placebo. Sequenced here: peripheral blood, sampled in a trial of Ad26.COV2.S vaccine versus placebo. The rearrangement links TRBV4-3 to TRBJ2-7; maybe TRBD2 (6 bases). CDR3 residues: CASSQDISGGESSYEQYF. DNA for the CDR3: TGCGCCAGCAGCCAAGATATTTCTGGCGGGGAAAGCTCCTACGAGCAGTACTTC.